Below, 10 T cell receptor beta chains from the same sample are listed, as sequenced in a study of OX40 agonist ivuxolimab in advanced cancers. The table came from immunoSEQ multiplex PCR; TCRdb's copy has only in-frame clones and leaves some out. The data hold 81,000 or so clones, with more than 75% observed a single time. This specimen consisted of CD4+ or CD8+ T cells sorted from blood, obtained in a trial of the OX40 agonist ivuxolimab. The receptors were gathered from an adult with an advanced solid tumor such as melanoma, head and neck, liver or kidney cancer.

V is TRBV19 and J is TRBJ1-6; D gene ambiguous. The V end lost 1 base, the J end lost 0 bases, and 19 bases lay between the germline ends. This CDR3 is built from 20 residues. Per the germline V gene, CDR1 is LNHDA and CDR2 is SQIVND (reference sequence). CDR3 coding DNA: TGTGCCAGTAGTATAGTCCCTCGGTGGCTACGAAGCTCCTATAATTCACCCCTCCACTTT. This gives the protein CASSIVPRWLRSSYNSPLHF.

The chain is built from TRBV19 and TRBJ2-3; 8 bases agree with TRBD1. This CDR3 contains 16 residues. The germline V gene encodes CDR1 LNHDA and CDR2 SQIVND (reference sequence). V gave up 3 bases and J gave up 1 base; unmatched junction bases: 6. This CDR3 reads CASSIGTGPRTDTQYF. The CDR3 nucleotides are TGTGCCAGTAGTATCGGGACAGGCCCACGCACAGATACGCAGTATTTT. Filled out from reference TRBV19 and TRBJ2-3, the complete variable domain reads DGGITQSPKYLFRKEGQNVTLSCEQNLNHDAMYWYRQDPGQGLRLIYYSQIVNDFQKGDIAEGYSVSREKKESFPLTVTSAQKNPTAFYLCASSIGTGPRTDTQYFGPGTRLTVL.

This clone is a singleton in its sample. V gene TRBV19 combines with J gene TRBJ2-1; 9 nucleotides agree with TRBD2. The CDR3 totals 15 residues. In germline, CDR1 is LNHDA, CDR2 SQIVND (reference sequence). Germline trimming cut 7 bases from V and 6 bases from J; bases unmatched to any gene: 10. CDR3 in amino acids: CASTMGAGGFNEQFF. The CDR3 DNA reads as TGTGCCAGTACTATGGGAGCGGGGGGCTTCAATGAGCAGTTCTTC.

The chain recombines TRBV29-1 with TRBJ1-5; maybe TRBD1 (6 bases). The length of the CDR3 is 15 residues. From germline, CDR1 is SQVTM and CDR2 ANQGSEA. V dropped 4 bases and J dropped 0 bases, with 13 bases sitting between them. The CDR3 DNA reads TGCAGCGTTGCCGGGACGGGGGCTAGCAATCAGCCCCAGCATTTT. Its translation: CSVAGTGASNQPQHF.

This chain uses TRBV4-3 with TRBJ2-7; 9 nucleotides agree with TRBD1. From germline, CDR1 is LGHNA and CDR2 YSLEER. The CDR3 covers 14 residues. The V gene end was trimmed by 4 bases and the J gene end by 4 bases; junction bases not matched to a gene: 5. The CDR3 sequence: CASSPRDRVYEQYF. In DNA, the CDR3 is TGCGCCAGCAGCCCCCGGGACAGGGTTTACGAGCAGTACTTC.

This chain connects TRBV7-2 to TRBJ2-2; D call uncertain. Looked up from germline, CDR1 is SGHTA and CDR2 is FQGNSA. With 3 bases removed from V and 6 bases from J, the gap between germline ends came to 5 bases. There are 12 residues in the CDR3. In nucleotides, the CDR3 is TGTGCCAGCAGCTTCACAGCCGGGGAGCTGTTTTTT. Protein sequence: CASSFTAGELFF.

The rearrangement joins TRBV7-2 to TRBJ2-1; D remains ambiguous. Germline loops: CDR1 SGHTA, CDR2 FQGNSA. Trimming removed 2 bases from V and 5 bases from J, with 10 bases in between. The CDR3 extends over 14 amino acids. CDR3 region: CASSLLRQDNEQFF. As DNA, the CDR3 is TGTGCCAGCAGCTTACTCCGGCAGGACAATGAGCAGTTCTTC.

V is TRBV7-3 and J is TRBJ2-5, with a weak D call TRBD2 (6 bases). This CDR3 comprises 15 residues. The V and J ends lost 2 bases and 2 bases respectively, with 12 bases between them. Looked up from germline, CDR1 is SGHTA and CDR2 is FQGTGA. The chain's CDR3 is CASSLQRAGQETQYF. The CDR3, as DNA: TGTGCCAGCAGCTTACAGCGAGCGGGTCAAGAGACCCAGTACTTC.

The V gene is TRBV5-6, the J gene TRBJ1-1; D gene unclear. V was pared by 3 bases and J by 2 bases, with 8 bases between. The V gene's germline CDR1 is SGHDT and CDR2 YYEEEE. There are 13 residues in the CDR3. CDR3 nucleotides: TGTGCCAGCAGCTCAAGGAAAAACACTGAAGCTTTCTTT. Encoded protein: CASSSRKNTEAFF. The variable domain in full, with the rest retrieved from reference TRBV5-6 and TRBJ1-1, is DAGVTQSPTHLIKTRGQQVTLRCSPKSGHDTVSWYQQALGQGPQFIFQYYEEEERQRGNFPDRFSGHQFPNYSSELNVNALLLGDSALYLCASSSRKNTEAFFGQGTRLTVV.

The V gene is TRBV4-1, the J gene TRBJ1-5, with D perhaps TRBD1 (5 bases). V was trimmed by 3 bases and J by 4 bases, leaving 13 bases between them. Germline CDR1 and CDR2: MGHRA and YSYEKL. The CDR3 is 15 amino acids. The CDR3 DNA sequence: TGCGCCAGCAGCCAGCTGGGACTGGGGAATCAGCCCCAGCATTTT. Its protein product is CASSQLGLGNQPQHF.